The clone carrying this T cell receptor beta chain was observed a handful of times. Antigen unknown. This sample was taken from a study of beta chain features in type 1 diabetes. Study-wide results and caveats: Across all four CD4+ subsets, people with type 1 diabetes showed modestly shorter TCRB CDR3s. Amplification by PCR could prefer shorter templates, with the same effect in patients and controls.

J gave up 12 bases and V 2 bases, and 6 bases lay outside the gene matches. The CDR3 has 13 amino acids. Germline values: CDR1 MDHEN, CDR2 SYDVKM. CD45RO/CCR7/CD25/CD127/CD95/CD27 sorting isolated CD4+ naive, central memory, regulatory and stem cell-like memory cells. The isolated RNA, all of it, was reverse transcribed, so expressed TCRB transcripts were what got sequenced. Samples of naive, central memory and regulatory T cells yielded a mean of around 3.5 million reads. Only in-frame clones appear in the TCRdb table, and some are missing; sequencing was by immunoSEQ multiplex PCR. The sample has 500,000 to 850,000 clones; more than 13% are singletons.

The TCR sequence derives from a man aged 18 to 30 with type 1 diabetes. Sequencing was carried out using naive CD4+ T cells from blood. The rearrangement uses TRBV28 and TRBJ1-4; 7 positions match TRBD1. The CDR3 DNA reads TGTGCCAGCAGTTTAATGAGGGGGCAAGAACTGTTTTTT. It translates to CASSLMRGQELFF.